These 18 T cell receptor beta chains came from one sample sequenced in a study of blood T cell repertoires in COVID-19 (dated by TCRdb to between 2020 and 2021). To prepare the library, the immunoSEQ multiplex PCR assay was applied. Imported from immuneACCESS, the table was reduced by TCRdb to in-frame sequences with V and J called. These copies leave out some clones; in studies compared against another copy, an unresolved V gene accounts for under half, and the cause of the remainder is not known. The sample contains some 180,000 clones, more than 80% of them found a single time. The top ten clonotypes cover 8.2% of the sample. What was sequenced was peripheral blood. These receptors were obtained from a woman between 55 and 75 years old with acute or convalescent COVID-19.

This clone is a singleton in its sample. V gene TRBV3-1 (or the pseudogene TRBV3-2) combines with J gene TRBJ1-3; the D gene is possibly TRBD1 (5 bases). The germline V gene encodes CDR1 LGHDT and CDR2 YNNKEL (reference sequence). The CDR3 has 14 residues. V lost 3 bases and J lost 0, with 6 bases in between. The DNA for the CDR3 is TGTGCCAGCAGCCACGGGGGCTCTGGAAACACCATATATTTT. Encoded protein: CASSHGGSGNTIYF.

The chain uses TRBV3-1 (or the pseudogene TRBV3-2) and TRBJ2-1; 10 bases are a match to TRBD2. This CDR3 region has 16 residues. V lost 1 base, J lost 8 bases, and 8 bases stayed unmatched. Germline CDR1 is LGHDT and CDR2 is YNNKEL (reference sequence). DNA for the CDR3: TGTGCCAGCAGCCAAGGTCTAGCGGGAGAGGGGTATGAGCAGTTCTTC. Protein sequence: CASSQGLAGEGYEQFF.

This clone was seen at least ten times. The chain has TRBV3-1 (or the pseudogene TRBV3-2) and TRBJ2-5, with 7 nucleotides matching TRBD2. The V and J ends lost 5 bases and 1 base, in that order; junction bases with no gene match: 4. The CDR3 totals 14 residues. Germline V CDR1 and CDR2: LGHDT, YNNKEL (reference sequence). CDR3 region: CASSNLAVQETQYF. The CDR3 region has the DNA TGTGCCAGCAGCAATCTAGCGGTCCAAGAGACCCAGTACTTC.

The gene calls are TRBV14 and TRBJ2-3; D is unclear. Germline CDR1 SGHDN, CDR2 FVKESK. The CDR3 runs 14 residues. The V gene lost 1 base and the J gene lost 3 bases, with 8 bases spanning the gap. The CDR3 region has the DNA TGTGCCAGCAGCCAAGTTTACCAGACAGATACGCAGTATTTT. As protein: CASSQVYQTDTQYF.

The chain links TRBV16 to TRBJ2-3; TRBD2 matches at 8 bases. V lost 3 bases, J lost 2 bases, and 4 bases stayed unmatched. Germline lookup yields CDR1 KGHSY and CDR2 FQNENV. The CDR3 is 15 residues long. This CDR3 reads CASSQSGSPTDTQYF. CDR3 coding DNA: TGTGCCAGCAGCCAGAGCGGGAGCCCCACAGATACGCAGTATTTT. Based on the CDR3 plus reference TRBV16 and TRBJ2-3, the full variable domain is GEEVAQTPKHLVRGEGQKAKLYCAPIKGHSYVFWYQQVLKNEFKFLISFQNENVFDETGMPKERFSAKCLPNSPCSLEIQATKLEDSAVYFCASSQSGSPTDTQYFGPGTRLTVL.

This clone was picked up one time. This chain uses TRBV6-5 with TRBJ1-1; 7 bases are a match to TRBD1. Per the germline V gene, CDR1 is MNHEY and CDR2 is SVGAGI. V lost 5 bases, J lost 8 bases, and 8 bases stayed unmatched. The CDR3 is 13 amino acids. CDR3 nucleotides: TGTGCCAGCAGTAGTGACAGGGCTCGGGAAGCTTTCTTT. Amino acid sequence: CASSSDRAREAFF.

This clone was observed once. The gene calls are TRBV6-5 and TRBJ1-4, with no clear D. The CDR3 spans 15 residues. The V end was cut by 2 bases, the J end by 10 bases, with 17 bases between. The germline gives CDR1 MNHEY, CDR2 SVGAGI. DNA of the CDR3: TGTGCCAGCAGTTACGATGAGGGAAGGGTTGGAAAACTGTTTTTT. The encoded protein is CASSYDEGRVGKLFF.

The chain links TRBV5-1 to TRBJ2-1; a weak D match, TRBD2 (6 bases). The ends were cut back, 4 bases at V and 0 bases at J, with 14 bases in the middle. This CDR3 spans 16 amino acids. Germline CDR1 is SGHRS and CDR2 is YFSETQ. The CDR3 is CASSPGRGSSYNEQFF. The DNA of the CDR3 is TGCGCCAGCAGCCCAGGACGGGGGAGCTCCTACAATGAGCAGTTCTTC.

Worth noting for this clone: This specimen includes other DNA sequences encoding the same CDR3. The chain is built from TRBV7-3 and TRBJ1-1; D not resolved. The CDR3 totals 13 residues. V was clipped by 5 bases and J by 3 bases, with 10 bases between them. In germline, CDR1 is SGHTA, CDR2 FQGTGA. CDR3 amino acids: CASSPRGYTEAFF. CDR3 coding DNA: TGTGCCAGCAGCCCACGGGGATACACTGAAGCTTTCTTT.

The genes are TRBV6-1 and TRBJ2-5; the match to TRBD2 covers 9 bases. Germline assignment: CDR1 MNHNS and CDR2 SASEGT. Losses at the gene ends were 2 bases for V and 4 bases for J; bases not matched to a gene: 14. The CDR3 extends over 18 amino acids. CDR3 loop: CASSERISGSGGGETQYF. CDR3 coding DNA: TGTGCCAGCAGTGAAAGGATTAGCGGGAGCGGAGGAGGAGAGACCCAGTACTTC.

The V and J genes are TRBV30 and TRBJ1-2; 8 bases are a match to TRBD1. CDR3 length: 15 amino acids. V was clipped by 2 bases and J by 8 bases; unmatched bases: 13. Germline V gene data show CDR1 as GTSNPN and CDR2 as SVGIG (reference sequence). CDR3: CAWSIRDRSGRGYTF. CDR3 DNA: TGTGCCTGGAGTATTCGGGACAGGTCGGGTAGGGGCTACACCTTC. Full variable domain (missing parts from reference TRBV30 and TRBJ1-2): SQTIHQWPATLVQPVGSPLSLECTVEGTSNPNLYWYRQAAGRGLQLLFYSVGIGQISSEVPQNLSASRPQDRQFILSSKKLLLSDSGFYLCAWSIRDRSGRGYTFGSGTRLTVV.

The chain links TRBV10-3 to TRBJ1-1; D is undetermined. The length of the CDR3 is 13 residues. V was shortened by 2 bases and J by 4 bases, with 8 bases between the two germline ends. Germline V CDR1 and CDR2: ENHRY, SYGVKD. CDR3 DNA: TGTGCCATCAGTGAGGGGCAGAGCACTGAAGCTTTCTTT. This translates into CAISEGQSTEAFF.

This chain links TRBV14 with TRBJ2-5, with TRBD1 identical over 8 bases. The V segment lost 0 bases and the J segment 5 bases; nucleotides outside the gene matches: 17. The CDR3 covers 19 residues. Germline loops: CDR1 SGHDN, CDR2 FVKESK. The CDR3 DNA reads TGTGCCAGCAGCCAAGAATCGGGGAATAGGGCAGGGGGCCTGGAGACCCAGTACTTC. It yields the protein CASSQESGNRAGGLETQYF.

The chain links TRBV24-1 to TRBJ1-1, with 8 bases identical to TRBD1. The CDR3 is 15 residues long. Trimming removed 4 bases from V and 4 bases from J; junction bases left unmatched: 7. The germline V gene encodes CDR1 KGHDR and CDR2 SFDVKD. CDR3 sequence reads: CATSDPTTGGTEAFF. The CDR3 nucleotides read TGTGCCACCAGTGACCCCACAACAGGGGGCACTGAAGCTTTCTTT.

CDR3 DNA: TGTGCCAGCAGTTACTACTCCTCTCGTTCAGATACGCAGTATTTT. Encoded protein: CASSYYSSRSDTQYF. The V call is TRBV6-2 or TRBV6-3, the J call TRBJ2-3; the D is unclear. There are 15 residues in the CDR3. Trimming took 1 base from V and 4 from J, leaving 12 bases between them. Germline CDR1 and CDR2: MNHEY and SVGEGT.

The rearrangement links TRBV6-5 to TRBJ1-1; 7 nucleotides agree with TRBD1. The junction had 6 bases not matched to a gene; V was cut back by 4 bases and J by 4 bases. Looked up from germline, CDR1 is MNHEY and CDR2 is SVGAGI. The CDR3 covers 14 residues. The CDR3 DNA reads TGTGCCAGCAGTTGGGCAGGGGGGCCCACTGAAGCTTTCTTT. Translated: CASSWAGGPTEAFF.

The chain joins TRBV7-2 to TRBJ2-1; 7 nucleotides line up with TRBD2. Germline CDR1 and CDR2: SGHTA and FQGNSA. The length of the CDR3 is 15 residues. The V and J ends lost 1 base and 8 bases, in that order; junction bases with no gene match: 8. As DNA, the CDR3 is TGTGCCAGCAGCTTAGGGGCGGGAGATGGGGATGAGCAGTTCTTC. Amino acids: CASSLGAGDGDEQFF.

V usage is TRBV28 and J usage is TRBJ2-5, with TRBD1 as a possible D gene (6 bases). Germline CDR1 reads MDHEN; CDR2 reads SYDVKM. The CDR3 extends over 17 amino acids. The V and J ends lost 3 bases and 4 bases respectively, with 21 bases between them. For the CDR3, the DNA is TGTGCCAGCAGTTTCAAAAGGGGGATAGTAAAGGCAGAGACCCAGTACTTC. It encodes CASSFKRGIVKAETQYF.